Presented here are 17 T cell receptor beta chains from one specimen sequenced in a study of metastatic and nonmetastatic thyroid tumors. Patients were all untreated before their thyroid surgery. TCRdb reanalyzed the PCR reads with MiXCR. The sample records 45,000 to 65,000 clones, 20% to 25% being singletons. The sample comprised blood. These receptor sequences come from a female donor with papillary thyroid cancer or a benign thyroid nodule (not recorded which). Some clones in this sample may be carry-over from other donors' samples.

This clone was picked up many times. The gene calls are TRBV28 and TRBJ1-2; weak D call: TRBD1 (6 bases). Trimming stripped 3 bases from V and 5 bases from J, with 7 bases between. The germline V gene encodes CDR1 MDHEN and CDR2 SYDVKM. The CDR3 is 12 amino acids. The CDR3 spells CASSFQGYGYTF. The DNA for the CDR3 is TGTGCCAGCAGTTTTCAGGGGTATGGCTACACCTTC.

This clone came up many times. A read error may produce the germline difference seen at one junction end. Within the sample, other DNA sequences also encode this same CDR3. The V gene is TRBV20-1, the J gene TRBJ2-7; 12 nucleotides match TRBD2. The CDR3 covers 15 residues. Germline CDR1 is DFQATT and CDR2 is SNEGSKA (reference sequence). The CDR3 loop reads CSARRTSGNLYEQYF. The CDR3 DNA sequence: TGCAGCGCTAGAAGGACTAGCGGGAACCTATACGAGCAGTACTTC.

This clone showed up many times. The CDR3 bases are TGTGCCAGCAGCCAAGCCGACGGGACAGATACGCAGTATTTT. Translation: CASSQADGTDTQYF. The chain employs TRBV3-1 and TRBJ2-3; D gene uncertain. In germline, CDR1 is LGHDT, CDR2 YNNKEL (reference sequence). The CDR3 extends over 14 amino acids. Deletions cut 1 base from V and 3 bases from J, with 8 bases between.

This clone was counted ten times or more. The chain couples TRBV7-2 to TRBJ2-5, with D possibly matching TRBD1 (6 bases). Germline lookup yields CDR1 SGHTA and CDR2 FQGNSA. V was trimmed by 2 bases and J by 4 bases, leaving 8 bases between them. CDR3 length: 13 amino acids. CDR3: CASSLLGGETQYF. The CDR3 nucleotides read TGTGCCAGCAGCTTACTAGGGGGAGAGACCCAGTACTTC.

As to this clone: A much larger clone sits a single nucleotide away, making a read error possible. This chain uses TRBV6-2 or TRBV6-3 with TRBJ1-2; possibly TRBD1 for D (5 bases). The V gene's germline CDR1 is MNHEY and CDR2 SVGEGT. The CDR3 has 13 amino acids. The V and J ends lost 5 bases and 13 bases respectively, with 20 bases between them. CDR3 sequence: CASSDLMGGVCTF. CDR3 nucleotide sequence: TGTGCCAGCAGTGACCTGATGGGGGGTGTCTGCACCTTC.

This clone was seen ten or more times. The chain employs TRBV4-1 and TRBJ1-4, with 8 bases matching TRBD1. This CDR3 has 16 amino acids. Germline V CDR1 and CDR2: MGHRA, YSYEKL. With V trimmed by 2 bases and J by 8 bases, 10 bases remained unmatched. As DNA, the CDR3 is TGCGCCAGCAGCCAAAGCGGACAGGGAGGAGAGGAAAAACTGTTTTTT. Translated, it gives CASSQSGQGGEEKLFF.

About this clone: An end of the junction does not agree with germline; a read error may underlie this. This chain uses TRBV6-5 with TRBJ2-7; D ambiguous. The CDR3 totals 15 residues. Looked up from germline, CDR1 is MNHEY and CDR2 is SVGAGI. The chain's CDR3 is CASIYSPKESYEQYF. CDR3 DNA sequence: TGTGCCAGCATTTACTCCCCGAAGGAATCCTACGAGCAGTACTTC.

This clone was detected many times. The V gene is TRBV7-8, the J gene TRBJ2-7; 7 bases line up with TRBD2. V lost 2 bases, J lost 3 bases, and 4 bases stayed unmatched. Germline CDR1 and CDR2: SGHVS and FQNEAQ. The CDR3 contains 14 residues. CDR3 sequence reads: CASSLKREGYEQYF. The DNA for the CDR3 is TGTGCCAGCAGCTTAAAGCGGGAAGGCTACGAGCAGTACTTC. Together with reference TRBV7-8 and TRBJ2-7, the CDR3 gives the full variable domain: GAGVSQSPRYKVAKRGQDVALRCDPISGHVSLFWYQQALGQGPEFLTYFQNEAQLDKSGLPSDRFFAERPEGSVSTLKIQRTQQEDSAVYLCASSLKREGYEQYFGPGTRLTVT.

Points on this clone: Compared with germline, one end of the junction differs, possibly owing to a read error. The V gene is TRBV2, the J gene TRBJ2-3; D remains ambiguous. The CDR3 is made up of 15 amino acids. The germline V gene encodes CDR1 SNHLY and CDR2 FYNNEI. The CDR3 nucleotides are TGTGCCAGCAAAGGCGCCACGGGTAGCACATATACGCAGTATTTT. This codes for CASKGATGSTYTQYF.

This clone was recorded at least ten times. The chain is built from TRBV9 and TRBJ2-3; 12 bases fit TRBD2. The germline V gene has CDR1 SGDLS and CDR2 YYNGEE. The CDR3 is 18 amino acids. J was trimmed by 4 bases and V by 2 bases; bases with no gene match: 11. The CDR3 sequence is CASSVRQGLAGPPDTQYF. CDR3 in DNA: TGTGCCAGCAGCGTGCGACAAGGACTAGCGGGACCGCCAGATACGCAGTATTTT.

As for this clone: Possible read error: a much larger clone is one base away. This chain connects TRBV9 to TRBJ1-5; D not certain. V gave up 1 base and J gave up 10 bases, with 9 bases separating them. CDR3 length: 12 amino acids. In germline, CDR1 is SGDLS, CDR2 YYNGEE. The CDR3 nucleotides are TGTGCCAGCAGCGTACCCGAGCATCCCCAGCATTTT. This gives the protein CASSVPEHPQHF.

The CDR3 coding sequence is TGTGCCAGCATCTTTGGGGATCAGCCCCAGCATTTT. It translates to CASIFGDQPQHF. This chain joins TRBV5-6 and TRBJ1-5; D gene uncertain. Trimming took 6 bases from V and 5 from J, leaving 9 bases between them. The CDR3 length is 12 residues. Germline CDR1 is SGHDT and CDR2 is YYEEEE.

This clone was recorded many times. The CDR3 loop reads CASSLSPGTEAFF. DNA of the CDR3: TGTGCCAGCAGTTTATCCCCCGGGACTGAAGCTTTCTTT. The chain joins TRBV12-3 or TRBV12-4 to TRBJ1-1; unclear D gene. CDR3 length: 13 amino acids. V was cut by 2 bases and J by 5 bases, with 9 bases left in between.

This clone was observed a handful of times. Since a much larger clone is just one base distant, this may be a read error. This chain joins TRBV6-2 or TRBV6-3 and TRBJ2-2; 8 bases match TRBD1. The CDR3 runs 15 residues. Germline V gene data show CDR1 as MNHEY and CDR2 as SVGEGT. This CDR3 is CASSYDGTGSGDLFF. The CDR3 DNA reads TGCGCCAGCAGTTACGATGGGACAGGCTCCGGGGATCTGTTTTTT.

There are many counts of this clone. The rearrangement joins TRBV3-1 to TRBJ2-5; no reliable D call. V was clipped by 4 bases and J by 2 bases, with 8 bases between them. The CDR3 length is 13 residues. In germline, CDR1 is LGHDT, CDR2 YNNKEL (reference sequence). Here the CDR3 reads CASSPRRQETQYF. CDR3 nucleotides: TGTGCCAGCAGCCCGCGACGGCAAGAGACCCAGTACTTC.

This clone was counted a few times. This could be a read error, since a much larger clone is one nucleotide away. The rearrangement joins TRBV27 to TRBJ2-3; perhaps TRBD1 as D (6 bases). Trimming removed 9 bases from V and 6 bases from J, with 16 bases in between. CDR3 size: 13 residues. CDR1 is MNHEY and CDR2 is SMNVEV in the germline V gene (reference sequence). CDR3 amino acids: CARGQRGSDTQYF. The CDR3 bases are TGTGCCAGAGGGCAAAGGGGGTCCGATACGCAGTATTTT.

This clone appeared many times. The chain uses TRBV11-2 and TRBJ1-3, with D perhaps TRBD1 (5 bases). Deletions cut 5 bases from V and 2 bases from J, with 16 bases between. This CDR3 spans 16 amino acids. CDR1 and CDR2 from the germline V gene are SGHAT and FQNNGV. DNA of the CDR3: TGTGCCAGCAGCCTGGAGTCGGGGGTGACTGGAAACACCATATATTTT. Encoded protein: CASSLESGVTGNTIYF.